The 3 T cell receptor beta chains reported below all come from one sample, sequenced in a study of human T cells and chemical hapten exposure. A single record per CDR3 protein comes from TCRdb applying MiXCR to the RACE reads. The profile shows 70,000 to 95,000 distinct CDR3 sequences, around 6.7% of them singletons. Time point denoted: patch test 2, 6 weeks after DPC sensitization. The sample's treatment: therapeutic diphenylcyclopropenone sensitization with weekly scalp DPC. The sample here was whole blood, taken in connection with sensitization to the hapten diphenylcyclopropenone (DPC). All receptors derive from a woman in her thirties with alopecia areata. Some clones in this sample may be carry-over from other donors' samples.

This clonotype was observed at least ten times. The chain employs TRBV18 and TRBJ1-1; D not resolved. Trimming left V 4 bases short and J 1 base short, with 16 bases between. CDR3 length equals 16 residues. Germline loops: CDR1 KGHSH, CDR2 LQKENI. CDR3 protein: CASSLNFRTSNTEAFF. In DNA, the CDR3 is TGTGCCAGCTCACTCAATTTTCGGACCTCGAACACTGAAGCTTTCTTT.

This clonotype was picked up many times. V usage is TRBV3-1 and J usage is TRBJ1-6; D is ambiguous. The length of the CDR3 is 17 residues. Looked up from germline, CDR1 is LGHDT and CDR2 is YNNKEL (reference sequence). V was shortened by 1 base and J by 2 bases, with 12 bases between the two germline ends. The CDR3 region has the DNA TGTGCCAGCAGCCAAGGGATATCAGGCGCCTATAATTCACCCCTCCACTTT. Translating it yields CASSQGISGAYNSPLHF.

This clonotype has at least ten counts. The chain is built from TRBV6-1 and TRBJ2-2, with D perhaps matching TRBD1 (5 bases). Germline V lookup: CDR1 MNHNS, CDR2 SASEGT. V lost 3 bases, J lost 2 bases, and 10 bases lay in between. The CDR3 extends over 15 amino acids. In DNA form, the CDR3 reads TGTGCCAGCAGTGAGGGGCCTTTAAACACCGGGGAGCTGTTTTTT. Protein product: CASSEGPLNTGELFF.